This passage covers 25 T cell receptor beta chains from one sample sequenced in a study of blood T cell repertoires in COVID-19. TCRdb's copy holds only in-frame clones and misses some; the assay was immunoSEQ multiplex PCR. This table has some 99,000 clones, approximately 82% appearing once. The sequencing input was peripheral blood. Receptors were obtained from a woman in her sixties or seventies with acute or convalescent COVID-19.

The CDR3 protein is CAWRGLSVVDEQFF. DNA for the CDR3: TGTGCCTGGAGGGGCCTGTCTGTGGTTGATGAGCAGTTCTTC. The J gene is TRBJ2-1, the V gene TRBV30; D gene uncertain. The germline gives CDR1 GTSNPN, CDR2 SVGIG (reference sequence). The CDR3 spans 14 residues. The V end was cut by 3 bases, the J end by 8 bases, with 17 bases between.

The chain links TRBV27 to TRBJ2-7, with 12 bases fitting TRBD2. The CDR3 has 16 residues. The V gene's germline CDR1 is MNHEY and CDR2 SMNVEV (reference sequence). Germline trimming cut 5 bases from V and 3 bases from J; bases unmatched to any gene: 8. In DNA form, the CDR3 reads TGTGCCAGCAGTCGCCTAGCGGGAGGGCCAGACTACGAGCAGTACTTC. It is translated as CASSRLAGGPDYEQYF.

The CDR3 loop reads CASSPGLAGTDTQYF. CDR3 nucleotides: TGTGCCAGCAGCCCCGGACTAGCAGGCACAGATACGCAGTATTTT. This chain joins TRBV27 and TRBJ2-3; TRBD2 aligns across 8 bases. Germline V gives CDR1 MNHEY, CDR2 SMNVEV (reference sequence). This CDR3 spans 15 amino acids. The trim removed 6 bases at V and 1 base at J, leaving 6 bases unmatched.

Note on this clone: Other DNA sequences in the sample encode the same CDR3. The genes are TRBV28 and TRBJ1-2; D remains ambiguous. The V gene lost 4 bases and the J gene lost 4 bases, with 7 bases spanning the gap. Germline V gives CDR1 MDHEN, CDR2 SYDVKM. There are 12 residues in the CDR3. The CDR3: CASSSSGYGYTF. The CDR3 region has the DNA TGTGCCAGCAGTTCAAGCGGCTATGGCTACACCTTC.

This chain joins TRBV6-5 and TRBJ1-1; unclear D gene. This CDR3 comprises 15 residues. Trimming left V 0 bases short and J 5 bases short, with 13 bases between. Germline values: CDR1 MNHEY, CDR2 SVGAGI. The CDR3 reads CASSYSRQRRTEAFF. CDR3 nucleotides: TGTGCCAGCAGTTACTCGAGGCAGCGGAGAACTGAAGCTTTCTTT.

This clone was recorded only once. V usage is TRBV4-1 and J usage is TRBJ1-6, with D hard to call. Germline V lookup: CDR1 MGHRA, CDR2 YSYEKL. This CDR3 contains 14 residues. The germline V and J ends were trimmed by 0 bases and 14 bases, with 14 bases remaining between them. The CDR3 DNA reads TGCGCCAGCAGCCAAGATTCCGCAGGACTCACCCTCCACTTT. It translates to CASSQDSAGLTLHF.

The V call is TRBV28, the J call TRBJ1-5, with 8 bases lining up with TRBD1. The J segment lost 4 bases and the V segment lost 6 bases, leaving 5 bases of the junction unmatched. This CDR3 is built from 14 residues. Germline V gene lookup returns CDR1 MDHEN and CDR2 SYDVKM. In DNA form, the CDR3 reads TGTGCCAGCAGCAAAACAGGGGGAAATCAGCCCCAGCATTTT. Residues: CASSKTGGNQPQHF.

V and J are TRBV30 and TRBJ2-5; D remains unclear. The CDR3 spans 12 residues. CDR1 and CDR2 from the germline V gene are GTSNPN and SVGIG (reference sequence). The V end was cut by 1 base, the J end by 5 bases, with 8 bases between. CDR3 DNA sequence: TGTGCCTGGAGTGCGGGTGGTGAGACCCAGTACTTC. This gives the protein CAWSAGGETQYF.

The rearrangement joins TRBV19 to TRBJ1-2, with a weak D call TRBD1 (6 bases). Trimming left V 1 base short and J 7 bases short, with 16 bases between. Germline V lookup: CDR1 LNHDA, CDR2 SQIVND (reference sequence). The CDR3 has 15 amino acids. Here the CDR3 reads CASSIAGHRDGGYTF. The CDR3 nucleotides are TGTGCCAGTAGTATAGCCGGTCACAGGGACGGTGGCTACACCTTC. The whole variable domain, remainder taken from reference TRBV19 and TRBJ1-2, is DGGITQSPKYLFRKEGQNVTLSCEQNLNHDAMYWYRQDPGQGLRLIYYSQIVNDFQKGDIAEGYSVSREKKESFPLTVTSAQKNPTAFYLCASSIAGHRDGGYTFGSGTRLTVV.

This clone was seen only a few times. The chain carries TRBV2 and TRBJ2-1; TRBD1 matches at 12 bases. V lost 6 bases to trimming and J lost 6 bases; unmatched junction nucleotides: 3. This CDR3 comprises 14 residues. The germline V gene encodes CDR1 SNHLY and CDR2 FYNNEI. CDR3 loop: CASRGQGAGNEQFF. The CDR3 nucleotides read TGTGCCAGCAGGGGACAGGGGGCGGGCAATGAGCAGTTCTTC.

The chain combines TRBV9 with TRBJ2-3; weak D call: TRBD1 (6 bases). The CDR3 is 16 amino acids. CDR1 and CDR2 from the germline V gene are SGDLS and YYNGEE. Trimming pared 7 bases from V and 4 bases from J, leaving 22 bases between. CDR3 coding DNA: TGTGCCAGCTCTCACCGCGGACAGTTTGGGGCAGATACGCAGTATTTT. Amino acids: CASSHRGQFGADTQYF.

Written as DNA, the CDR3 is TGCGCCAGCAGCTTGGACAGCGGAAACACAGATACGCAGTATTTT. Translated, it gives CASSLDSGNTDTQYF. V is TRBV5-1 and J is TRBJ2-3; D may be TRBD2 (5 bases). This CDR3 spans 15 amino acids. Per germline, CDR1 SGHRS and CDR2 YFSETQ. The ends were cut back, 0 bases at V and 2 bases at J, with 10 bases in the middle.

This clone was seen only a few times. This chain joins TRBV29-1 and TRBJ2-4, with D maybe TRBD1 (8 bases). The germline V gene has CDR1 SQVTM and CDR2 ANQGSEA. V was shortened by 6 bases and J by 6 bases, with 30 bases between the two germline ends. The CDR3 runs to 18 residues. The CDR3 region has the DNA TGCAGCGTGGGAGGGGGGACAGGAGCGCCCTGGTTAGCAAACATTCAGTACTTC. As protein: CSVGGGTGAPWLANIQYF. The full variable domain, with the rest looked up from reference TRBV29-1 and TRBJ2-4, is SAVISQKPSRDICQRGTSLTIQCQVDSQVTMMFWYRQQPGQSLTLIATANQGSEATYESGFVIDKFPISRPNLTFSTLTVSNMSPEDSSIYLCSVGGGTGAPWLANIQYFGAGTRLSVL.

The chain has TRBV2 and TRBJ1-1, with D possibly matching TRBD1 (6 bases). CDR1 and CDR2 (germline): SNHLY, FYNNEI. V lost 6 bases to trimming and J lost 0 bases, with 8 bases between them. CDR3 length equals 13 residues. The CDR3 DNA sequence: TGTGCCAGCAGAACAGGGTTGAACACTGAAGCTTTCTTT. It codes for CASRTGLNTEAFF.

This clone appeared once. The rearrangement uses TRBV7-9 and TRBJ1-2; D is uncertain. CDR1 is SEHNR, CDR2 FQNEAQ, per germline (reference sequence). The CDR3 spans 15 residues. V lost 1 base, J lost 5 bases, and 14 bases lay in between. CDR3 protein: CASSLGGVSHYGYTF. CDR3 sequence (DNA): TGTGCCAGCAGCTTAGGCGGGGTGTCTCATTATGGCTACACCTTC.

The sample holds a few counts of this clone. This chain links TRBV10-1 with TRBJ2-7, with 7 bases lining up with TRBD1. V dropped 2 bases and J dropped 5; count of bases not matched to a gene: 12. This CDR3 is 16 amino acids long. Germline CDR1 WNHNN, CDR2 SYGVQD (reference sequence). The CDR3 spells CASSEIQGGAKDEQYF. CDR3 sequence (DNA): TGCGCCAGCAGTGAGATCCAAGGGGGCGCTAAGGACGAGCAGTACTTC.

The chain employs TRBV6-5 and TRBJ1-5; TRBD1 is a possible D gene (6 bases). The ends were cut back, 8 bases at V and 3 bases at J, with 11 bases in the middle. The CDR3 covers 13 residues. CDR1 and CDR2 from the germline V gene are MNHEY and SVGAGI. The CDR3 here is CASRDRLNQPQHF. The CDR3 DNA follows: TGTGCCAGCCGCGACAGGCTCAATCAGCCCCAGCATTTT.

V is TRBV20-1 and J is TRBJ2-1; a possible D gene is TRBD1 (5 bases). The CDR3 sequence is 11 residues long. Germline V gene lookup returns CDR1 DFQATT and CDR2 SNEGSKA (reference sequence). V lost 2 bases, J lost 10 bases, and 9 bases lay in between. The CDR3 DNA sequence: TGCAGTGCTAGACAGGGCCTGGAGCAGTTCTTC. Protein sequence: CSARQGLEQFF.

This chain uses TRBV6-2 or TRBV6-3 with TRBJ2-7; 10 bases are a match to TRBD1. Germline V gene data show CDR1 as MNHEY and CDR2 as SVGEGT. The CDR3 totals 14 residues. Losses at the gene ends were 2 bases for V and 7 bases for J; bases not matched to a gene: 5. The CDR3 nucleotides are TGTGCCAGCAGTTACGACAGGGGGCGTCTGGAGCAGTACTTC. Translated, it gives CASSYDRGRLEQYF.

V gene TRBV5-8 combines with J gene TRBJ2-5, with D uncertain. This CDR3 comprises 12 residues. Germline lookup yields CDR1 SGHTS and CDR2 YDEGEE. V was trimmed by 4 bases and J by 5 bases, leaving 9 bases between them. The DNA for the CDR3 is TGTGCCAGCAGCGAGGTCTGGGAGACCCAGTACTTC. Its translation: CASSEVWETQYF.

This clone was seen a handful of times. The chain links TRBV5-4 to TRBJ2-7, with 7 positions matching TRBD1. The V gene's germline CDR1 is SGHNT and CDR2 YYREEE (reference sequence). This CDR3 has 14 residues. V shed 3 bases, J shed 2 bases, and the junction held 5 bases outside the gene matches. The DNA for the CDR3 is TGTGCCAGCAGCTCCGGACAGGATCCCTACGAGCAGTACTTC. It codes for CASSSGQDPYEQYF.

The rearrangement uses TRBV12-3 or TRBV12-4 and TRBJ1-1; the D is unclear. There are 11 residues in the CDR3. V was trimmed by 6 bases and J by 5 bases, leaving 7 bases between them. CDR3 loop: CASRTETEAFF. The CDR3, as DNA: TGTGCCAGCAGGACGGAGACTGAAGCTTTCTTT.

The CDR3 region is CASSLLGTGPYTEAFF. The CDR3 DNA follows: TGTGCCAGCAGCTTGCTGGGGACAGGTCCCTACACTGAAGCTTTCTTT. The genes are TRBV7-2 and TRBJ1-1, with 8 nucleotides matching TRBD1. The CDR3 runs to 16 residues. Germline V gene data show CDR1 as SGHTA and CDR2 as FQGNSA. Trimming removed 3 bases from V and 3 bases from J; junction bases left unmatched: 9. The full variable domain, in which reference TRBV7-2 and TRBJ1-1 provide the parts outside the CDR3, is GAGVSQSPSNKVTEKGKDVELRCDPISGHTALYWYRQSLGQGLEFLIYFQGNSAPDKSGLPSDRFSAERTGGSVSTLTIQRTQQEDSAVYLCASSLLGTGPYTEAFFGQGTRLTVV.

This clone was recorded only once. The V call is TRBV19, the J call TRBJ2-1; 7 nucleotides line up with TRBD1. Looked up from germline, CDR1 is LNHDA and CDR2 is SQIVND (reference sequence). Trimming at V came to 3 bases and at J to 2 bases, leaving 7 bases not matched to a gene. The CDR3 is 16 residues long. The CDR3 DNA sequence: TGTGCCAGTAGTATTGACGGGACAGACCCCTACAATGAGCAGTTCTTC. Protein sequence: CASSIDGTDPYNEQFF.

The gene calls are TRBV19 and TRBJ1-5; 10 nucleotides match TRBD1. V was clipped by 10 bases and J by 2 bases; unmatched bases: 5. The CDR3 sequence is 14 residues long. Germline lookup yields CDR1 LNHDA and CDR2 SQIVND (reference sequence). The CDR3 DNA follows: TGTGCCACTCACGGGACAGGGGGCAATCAGCCCCAGCATTTT. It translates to CATHGTGGNQPQHF.